Detailed here is one T cell receptor (beta chain). This sample is part of a study of blood T cell repertoires in COVID-19. Overall study context: PBMCs, B-cell-depleted T cells, or T cells provided the cDNA or gDNA that made up the material.

In the study's own analysis: Nucleated cell number was recorded as an estimate derived from reference gene primer amplification. Sequencing was performed with immunoSEQ multiplex PCR; in TCRdb, only in-frame clones are kept and a portion is missing. For V, J and clone size, that table is used; D and trimming come from the DNA. The sample shows 100,000 or so clones, roughly 79% of them seen only once. The V end was cut by 3 bases, the J end by 2 bases, with 12 bases between. The CDR3 covers 14 residues. The TCR comes from a man between 65 and 85 years old with active or convalescent COVID-19. V gene TRBV5-3 combines with J gene TRBJ2-7, with a tentative D call TRBD1 (6 bases). TRBV5-3 is assigned to the ORF class and has an uncertain function. Sequences were obtained from peripheral blood. The CDR3 coding sequence is TGTGCCAGAAGCTCCCCAGGGGCCACCTACGAGCAGTACTTC. Translated, it gives CARSSPGATYEQYF.